Following are 18 T cell receptor beta chains from one sample sequenced in a study of T cells expressing NK-cell markers. TCRdb reanalyzed the 5' RACE reads, giving one entry per CDR3 protein sequence and no DNA. In total, the table holds about 150,000 distinct CDR3 sequences. The sample comprised blood T cells: a sorted CD56 or NKG2C T cell subset, CD4+ or CD8+ T cells, or bulk PBMC T cells (not recorded which). These TCRs come from a woman aged 45-59 years in good health.

This chain joins TRBV7-6 and TRBJ2-1; TCRdb names TRBD2, which stays unverified in the absence of DNA. The germline CDR1 and CDR2 sequences are SGHVS and FNYEAQ. The CDR3 is made up of 18 amino acids. The CDR3 is CASSLEVLAGETGNEQFF.

J is TRBJ1-1 and V is TRBV24-1. CDR1 and CDR2 from the germline V gene are KGHDR and SFDVKD. This CDR3 is built from 14 residues. The CDR3 protein is CATSDLGRNTEAFF.

The chain couples TRBV7-2 to TRBJ2-2; without DNA, the TCRdb call of TRBD2 cannot be checked. The CDR3 runs to 17 residues. Germline CDR1 is SGHTA and CDR2 is FQGNSA. CDR3: CASSSYLAGGGTGELFF.

The chain recombines TRBV20-1 with TRBJ2-1; no DNA is available, so the TRBD2 call from TCRdb remains unchecked. The CDR3 runs to 15 residues. The V gene's germline CDR1 is DFQATT and CDR2 SNEGSKA (reference sequence). CDR3 region: CSAREASGSVDEQFF.

The CDR3 protein is CATSRELGPQETQYF. J is TRBJ2-5 and V is TRBV15; the TCRdb call, TRBD2, lacks DNA for checking. The CDR3 totals 15 residues. CDR1 and CDR2 from the germline V gene are LNHNV and YYDKDF (reference sequence). Full variable domain (rest looked up from reference TRBV15 and TRBJ2-5): DAMVIQNPRYQVTQFGKPVTLSCSQTLNHNVMYWYQQKSSQAPKLLFHYYDKDFNNEADTPDNFQSRRPNTSFCFLDIRSPGLGDTAMYLCATSRELGPQETQYFGPGTRLLVL.

The V and J genes are TRBV12-3 or TRBV12-4 and TRBJ2-1. There are 12 residues in the CDR3. The CDR3: CASSSVGYEQFF.

This sequence joins TRBV20-1 and TRBJ1-6. Germline CDR1 DFQATT, CDR2 SNEGSKA (reference sequence). This CDR3 comprises 13 residues. CDR3 protein: CSALGLDNSPLHF.

The chain carries TRBV19 and TRBJ2-5. This CDR3 is 14 amino acids long. Per germline, CDR1 LNHDA and CDR2 SQIVND (reference sequence). CDR3 sequence reads: CASSNPWQLETQYF.

This chain links TRBV20-1 with TRBJ2-1; there is no DNA to check the TCRdb D call of TRBD2. The CDR3 extends over 16 amino acids. Germline loops: CDR1 DFQATT, CDR2 SNEGSKA (reference sequence). The CDR3 here is CSARDLGTSRVGEQFF.

This chain joins TRBV20-1 and TRBJ1-2. Per the germline V gene, CDR1 is DFQATT and CDR2 is SNEGSKA (reference sequence). This CDR3 has 13 amino acids. The CDR3 loop is CSARDLGGSGYTF.

The CDR3 sequence is CATSWDYPYEQYF. The V gene is TRBV2, the J gene TRBJ2-7; there is no DNA to check the TCRdb D call of TRBD2. The germline V gene has CDR1 SNHLY and CDR2 FYNNEI. The CDR3 is 13 amino acids.

The chain recombines TRBV14 with TRBJ2-5; TCRdb's D call, TRBD1, is unchecked because there is no DNA. From germline, CDR1 is SGHDN and CDR2 FVKESK. The CDR3 runs 15 residues. The CDR3 protein is CASSHTQGSQETQYF.

The CDR3 loop reads CASSIIGDPDTQYF. V and J are TRBV19 and TRBJ2-3. The CDR3 length is 14 residues. Per germline, CDR1 LNHDA and CDR2 SQIVND (reference sequence).

V gene TRBV9 combines with J gene TRBJ1-6; absent DNA, TCRdb's TRBD1 call cannot be checked. Germline-derived CDR1 and CDR2 are SGDLS and YYNGEE. This CDR3 region has 17 residues. CDR3 protein: CASSGTGGSSYNSPLHF.

This chain links TRBV12-3 or TRBV12-4 with TRBJ2-5; TCRdb gives TRBD2 as the D gene, but with no DNA this cannot be confirmed. CDR3 size: 15 residues. This CDR3 reads CASSGALSGKWTQYF.

The chain has TRBV6-5 and TRBJ2-7; TCRdb's D gene call, TRBD2, goes unchecked for lack of DNA. The length of the CDR3 is 13 residues. Looked up from germline, CDR1 is MNHEY and CDR2 is SVGAGI. The CDR3 here is CASSYPGLEEQYF.

The J gene is TRBJ2-1, the V gene TRBV15; TCRdb returns TRBD1, unconfirmable since there is no DNA. The CDR3 length is 15 residues. Germline values: CDR1 LNHNV, CDR2 YYDKDF (reference sequence). The CDR3 here is CATSRRWATYNEQFF.

This chain joins TRBV27 and TRBJ2-3; TCRdb names TRBD1, which stays unverified in the absence of DNA. Germline-derived CDR1 and CDR2 are MNHEY and SMNVEV (reference sequence). The CDR3 has 14 amino acids. The CDR3 sequence: CASSPLGGTDTQYF.